Following are 12 T cell receptor beta chains from one sample sequenced in a study of beta chain features in type 1 diabetes. These receptors' antigens are unknown. Whole-study findings and limits: In every one of the four CD4+ subsets, TCRB CDR3s were moderately but significantly shorter in Type 1 diabetes patients.

The sequenced template was cDNA made from the entire isolated RNA. The assay was immunoSEQ multiplex PCR, and TCRdb's table has in-frame clones only and misses some. The top ten hold 0.08% to 0.095% of the sample, which has approximately 170,000 clones, around 63% seen once. The sequencing sample was made of naive CD4+ T cells from blood. These receptors all come from a man aged 25-40 years with type 1 diabetes.

The chain is built from TRBV7-2 and TRBJ1-5; TRBD1 might be the D (6 bases). This CDR3 has 17 amino acids. V lost 2 bases and J lost 0, with 14 bases in between. CDR1 is SGHTA and CDR2 is FQGNSA in the germline V gene. The chain's CDR3 is CASSLIGTSYSNQPQHF. The CDR3 bases are TGTGCCAGCAGCTTAATCGGGACAAGTTATAGCAATCAGCCCCAGCATTTT.

The rearrangement uses TRBV2 and TRBJ2-1; D is ambiguous. The CDR3 sequence is 15 residues long. V lost 7 bases and J lost 8, with 21 bases in between. The germline CDR1 and CDR2 sequences are SNHLY and FYNNEI. CDR3 coding DNA: TGTGCCAGCACCCAAGGTAAGGGAAGAATGGATGAGCAGTTCTTC. Protein sequence: CASTQGKGRMDEQFF.

The chain joins TRBV19 to TRBJ2-5; D may be TRBD2 (5 bases). V lost 3 bases and J lost 1, with 12 bases in between. Germline V lookup: CDR1 LNHDA, CDR2 SQIVND (reference sequence). This CDR3 contains 15 residues. CDR3 loop: CASSMASSLQETQYF. The CDR3 region has the DNA TGTGCCAGTAGTATGGCTAGCTCCCTCCAAGAGACCCAGTACTTC.

This rearrangement joins TRBV20-1 to TRBJ1-1; D gene unclear. Trimming pared 1 base from V and 11 bases from J, leaving 11 bases between. The CDR3 consists of 11 residues. Per the germline V gene, CDR1 is DFQATT and CDR2 is SNEGSKA (reference sequence). The CDR3 sequence is CSARVLVEAFF. Here the CDR3 DNA reads TGCAGTGCTAGAGTTTTGGTGGAGGCTTTCTTT.

This clone was observed a single time. The J gene is TRBJ2-5, the V gene TRBV6-5; D tentatively fits TRBD1 or TRBD2 (6 bases each). Per the germline V gene, CDR1 is MNHEY and CDR2 is SVGAGI. The CDR3 totals 12 residues. Trimming pared 0 bases from V and 11 bases from J, leaving 10 bases between. The CDR3 loop is CASSYSGGWQYF. CDR3 in DNA: TGTGCCAGCAGTTACTCGGGGGGCTGGCAGTACTTC.

The genes are TRBV18 and TRBJ2-5; D is possibly TRBD2 (5 bases). The CDR3 covers 13 residues. Germline CDR1 is KGHSH and CDR2 is LQKENI. V was trimmed by 6 bases and J by 4 bases, leaving 12 bases between them. The CDR3 spells CASSSIAGETQYF. The CDR3 DNA sequence: TGTGCCAGCTCTTCAATCGCGGGAGAGACCCAGTACTTC.

The rearrangement uses TRBV6-5 and TRBJ2-2; 8 positions match TRBD1. CDR3 length equals 14 residues. CDR1 is MNHEY and CDR2 is SVGAGI in the germline V gene. V lost 11 bases and J lost 2; bases outside the gene matches: 7. The CDR3 bases are TGTGCCTCCCGGACAGGGTTAAACACCGGGGAGCTGTTTTTT. It yields the protein CASRTGLNTGELFF.

The chain has TRBV6-5 and TRBJ2-5; the D gene is possibly TRBD1 (5 bases). V lost 5 bases and J 7 bases, leaving 20 bases between the germline ends. Germline CDR1 reads MNHEY; CDR2 reads SVGAGI. This CDR3 is built from 15 residues. Here the CDR3 reads CASSTNPQGRGTQYF. CDR3 in DNA: TGTGCCAGCAGTACTAACCCGCAGGGTCGCGGGACCCAGTACTTC.

In its sample, this clone was seen once. The rearrangement joins TRBV7-8 to TRBJ2-5, with 11 bases aligning to TRBD2. Germline CDR1 SGHVS, CDR2 FQNEAQ. The CDR3 consists of 16 residues. With V trimmed by 6 bases and J by 1 base, 7 bases remained unmatched. The CDR3 spells CASSPRLAGSQETQYF. The DNA for the CDR3 is TGTGCCAGCAGTCCCAGACTAGCGGGGTCCCAAGAGACCCAGTACTTC. Full variable domain (outside the CDR3, taken from reference TRBV7-8 and TRBJ2-5): GAGVSQSPRYKVAKRGQDVALRCDPISGHVSLFWYQQALGQGPEFLTYFQNEAQLDKSGLPSDRFFAERPEGSVSTLKIQRTQQEDSAVYLCASSPRLAGSQETQYFGPGTRLLVL.

CDR3 sequence (DNA): TGTGCCAGCGGGAAGGAACGAGGGGGCGGAGAGACCCAGTACTTC. Its translation: CASGKERGGGETQYF. This chain uses TRBV2 with TRBJ2-5, with 7 positions matching TRBD1. Losses at the gene ends were 8 bases for V and 4 bases for J; bases not matched to a gene: 13. This CDR3 has 15 amino acids. From germline, CDR1 is SNHLY and CDR2 FYNNEI.

This clone was seen a single time. This rearrangement joins TRBV5-1 to TRBJ2-5; TRBD1 matches 7 bases. J gave up 1 base and V 3 bases, and 3 bases lay outside the gene matches. The CDR3 extends over 14 amino acids. Looked up from germline, CDR1 is SGHRS and CDR2 is YFSETQ. CDR3 amino acids: CASSSDRIQETQYF. DNA of the CDR3: TGCGCCAGCAGCTCGGACAGGATCCAAGAGACCCAGTACTTC.

J is TRBJ2-1 and V is TRBV29-1, with D perhaps matching TRBD2 (6 bases). The V gene's germline CDR1 is SQVTM and CDR2 ANQGSEA. The germline V and J ends were trimmed by 3 bases and 8 bases, with 11 bases remaining between them. CDR3 length: 12 amino acids. CDR3 sequence: CSVDGGADEQFF. The CDR3 DNA reads TGCAGCGTTGATGGCGGGGCCGATGAGCAGTTCTTC.